The clone carrying this TCR beta chain is deemed medium-sized. Each CDR3 protein is one row after TCRdb ran MiXCR on the RT-PCR reads. The sample records roughly 3,800 distinct CDR3 sequences, 30% to 40% being singletons. Sequencing was done on a sample of memory CD4+ T cells from salivary gland. The clonotype originates from a female donor with primary Sjogren's syndrome.

The CDR3 DNA follows: TGTGCCAGCAGGCGGGGGCCGCGGGAGCCCCAGCATTTT. This gives the protein CASRRGPREPQHF. The V and J genes are TRBV12-3 or TRBV12-4 and TRBJ1-5, with a weak D call TRBD1 (6 bases). This CDR3 is 13 amino acids long. V lost 6 bases and J lost 8, with 14 bases in between.